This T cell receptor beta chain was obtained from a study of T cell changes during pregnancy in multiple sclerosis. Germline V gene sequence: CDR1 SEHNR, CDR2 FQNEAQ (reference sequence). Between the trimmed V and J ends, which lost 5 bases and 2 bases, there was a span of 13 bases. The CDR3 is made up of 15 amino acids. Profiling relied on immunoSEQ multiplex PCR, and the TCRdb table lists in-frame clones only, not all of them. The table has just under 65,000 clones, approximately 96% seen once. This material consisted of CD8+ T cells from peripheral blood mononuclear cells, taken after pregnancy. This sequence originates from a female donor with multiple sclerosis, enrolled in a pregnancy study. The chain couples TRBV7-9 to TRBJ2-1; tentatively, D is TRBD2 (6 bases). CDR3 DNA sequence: TGTGCCAGCAGCCGGGGGTCCCCTCCCTACAATGAGCAGTTCTTC. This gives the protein CASSRGSPPYNEQFF.